These T cell receptor beta chains were read from a single sample in a study of regulatory T cells in long-lasting Graves disease. TCRdb redid the calling of the multiplex PCR reads with MiXCR, one entry per CDR3 protein. The table has about half a million distinct CDR3 sequences, 12% seen once. These same records also appear under a second study, on T cells in Graves' hyperthyroidism and ophthalmopathy.

This sample comprised peripheral blood mononuclear cells (PBMCs), obtained at new diagnosis, from a patient treated with antithyroid drugs. These receptor sequences come from a woman in her twenties or thirties with Graves disease. Both conserved end residues are part of each CDR3. Fields, in order: V gene, D gene, clone size, J gene, CDR3 DNA, CDR3 protein. A D gene is named only where the DNA matches it firmly. Clone size is stated in some rows and not others, as once, few, many or a class when expanded.

>TRBV29-1|TRBD1|once|TRBJ2-3
TGCAGCGTTGTGACAGGGGGCAAAGATACGCAGTATTTT
CSVVTGGKDTQYF
>TRBV30|TRBD1|many|TRBJ2-7
TGTGCCTGGAACCTTCAGGGACAGGGTTCCTACGAGCAGTACTTC
CAWNLQGQGSYEQYF
>TRBV12-3/TRBV12-4|NA|few|TRBJ1-5
TGTGCCAGCAGCCTGAATGGAGTGGACAGCAATCAGCCCCAGCATTTT
CASSLNGVDSNQPQHF
>TRBV20-1|TRBD1|many|TRBJ2-7
TGCAGTGCTAGCGGGGACAGGGGCACATACGAGCAGTACTTC
CSASGDRGTYEQYF
>TRBV30|TRBD2|many|TRBJ2-3
TGTGCCTGGAGTGTACGGACTAGCGGCACAGATACGCAGTATTTT
CAWSVRTSGTDTQYF
>TRBV11-3|TRBD1|many|TRBJ2-5
TGTGCCAGCAGCTTAGATAACAGGGGGCAAGGGACCCAGTACTTC
CASSLDNRGQGTQYF
>TRBV24-1|NA|many|TRBJ2-1
TGTGCCACCAGTGATTACCGGCGTTCGGGGTCGTCCTCCTACAATGAGCAGTTCTTC
CATSDYRRSGSSSYNEQFF
>TRBV28|TRBD1|many|TRBJ1-5
TGTGCCAGCAGCCCGACAGGGCTCGGCAATCAGCCCCAGCATTTT
CASSPTGLGNQPQHF
>TRBV2|NA|many|TRBJ1-2
TGTGCCAGCAGTGATAGGCTTTCCTATGGCTACACCTTC
CASSDRLSYGYTF
>TRBV6-1|TRBD2|many|TRBJ2-7
TGTGCCAGCGGGACTAGTTTCCACGAGCAGTACTTC
CASGTSFHEQYF
>TRBV5-1|NA|many|TRBJ2-7
TGCGCCAGCAGCTTGGGGATGGGGGCGCGTGAGCAGTACTTC
CASSLGMGAREQYF
>TRBV27|NA|once|TRBJ2-1
TGTGCCAGCAGCCGGACGACAGGAAGCTCCTACAATGAGCAGCTCTTC
CASSRTTGSSYNEQLF
>TRBV6-1|NA|many|TRBJ1-6
TGTGCCAGCAACTTAGAGGGGAAGGGTAATTCACCCCTCCACTTT
CASNLEGKGNSPLHF
>TRBV3-1|TRBD1|many|TRBJ2-6
TGTGCCAGCAGCCGGGACAGGGGTGCTGTCTCTGGGGCCAACGTCCTGACTTTC
CASSRDRGAVSGANVLTF
>TRBV7-2|NA|many|TRBJ1-1
TGTGCCAGCAGCTTAGAGTCTTGGGGCACTGAAGCTTTCTTT
CASSLESWGTEAFF
>TRBV10-1|NA|few|TRBJ2-7
TGCGCCAGCAGTGATTTCTTAGGACCAAGCTACGAGCAGTACTTC
CASSDFLGPSYEQYF
>TRBV30|NA|many|TRBJ2-3
TGTGCCTGGAGTGTCGTCGATAAGTCCTTGAGCACAGATACGCAGTATTTT
CAWSVVDKSLSTDTQYF
>TRBV6-1|NA|many|TRBJ2-2
TGTGCCAGCAGTAGAATGAACACCGGGGAGCTGTTTTTT
CASSRMNTGELFF
>TRBV2|TRBD1|many|TRBJ1-5
TGTGCCAGCAGGGCCGACAGGGGTTATCAGCCCCAGCATTTT
CASRADRGYQPQHF
>TRBV29-1|NA|NA|TRBJ1-1
TGCAGCGTTTTTCCCCCGCCGCCGGGACCCATGCTTGCATTGGATGAAGCTTTCTTT
CSVFPPPPGPMLALDEAFF
>TRBV2|NA|many|TRBJ1-4
TGTGCCAGCAGTGATATTGGGGAGCATGGAGAAAAACTGTTTTTT
CASSDIGEHGEKLFF
>TRBV27|NA|many|TRBJ2-7
TGTGCCAGCAGTTCCCTCGCCCAGGGTCCCTACGAGCAGTACTTC
CASSSLAQGPYEQYF
>TRBV13|NA|NA|TRBJ2-7
TGTGCCAGCAGCTTAATGCGAGGGGCCGAGCAGTACTTC
CASSLMRGAEQYF
>TRBV27|NA|NA|TRBJ2-4
TGTGCCAGCAGAGTTACACTAGCCAAAAACATTCAGTACTTC
CASRVTLAKNIQYF
>TRBV27|NA|many|TRBJ1-2
TGTGCCAGCAGTCCAACGTGGTCAGTTGGCTACACCTTC
CASSPTWSVGYTF
>TRBV4-2|NA|NA|TRBJ2-5
TGTGCCAGCAGCCAAGACAGGGGAACGGAGACCCAGTACTTC
CASSQDRGTETQYF
>TRBV24-1|TRBD1|many|TRBJ1-2
TGTGCCACCAGTGGGACAGGGCCGTTCTATGGCTACACCTTC
CATSGTGPFYGYTF
>TRBV12-3/TRBV12-4|NA|many|TRBJ2-3
TGTGCCAGCAGTTTCGAGGGGCCTGATACGCAGTATTTT
CASSFEGPDTQYF
>TRBV29-1|NA|many|TRBJ2-1
TGCAGCGTTGTGTTGCTTCCACTCCTCTCCTACAATGAGCAGTTCTTC
CSVVLLPLLSYNEQFF
>TRBV24-1|NA|many|TRBJ2-2
TGTGCCACCAGTGGAAGGGGAAGGACCGGGGAGCTGTTTTTT
CATSGRGRTGELFF
>TRBV12-3/TRBV12-4|NA|many|TRBJ1-6
TGTGCCAGCAGTTCGGAGGGCATGAATCCACCCCTCCACTTT
CASSSEGMNPPLHF
>TRBV30|NA|NA|TRBJ1-1
TGTGCCTGGAGTGGGGGGCTAGAAGCTCTCTTC
CAWSGGLEALF
>TRBV6-2/TRBV6-3|NA|few|TRBJ1-6
TGTGCCAGTATAAGTTCAGGGTCAGCTAATTCACCCCTCCACTTT
CASISSGSANSPLHF